The present entry profiles one TCR beta chain with its context. The protocol was immunoSEQ multiplex PCR, while the TCRdb copy is restricted to in-frame clones and leaves out a portion. The data contain approximately 110,000 clones, roughly 91% of them singletons. This sample was included in a study of T cell responses to AZD1222 COVID-19 vaccine. Germline CDR1 and CDR2: MNHEY and SVGAGI. The CDR3 is 11 residues long. V dropped 7 bases and J dropped 6 bases, with 7 bases sitting between them. The source was peripheral blood, collected on day 0 of AZD1222 vaccination. The chain employs TRBV6-5 and TRBJ2-1, with D possibly being TRBD1 (5 bases). This TCR was sampled from an adult in good health. The CDR3 loop reads CASTQGNEQFF. The CDR3 region has the DNA TGTGCCAGCACCCAGGGCAATGAGCAGTTCTTC.